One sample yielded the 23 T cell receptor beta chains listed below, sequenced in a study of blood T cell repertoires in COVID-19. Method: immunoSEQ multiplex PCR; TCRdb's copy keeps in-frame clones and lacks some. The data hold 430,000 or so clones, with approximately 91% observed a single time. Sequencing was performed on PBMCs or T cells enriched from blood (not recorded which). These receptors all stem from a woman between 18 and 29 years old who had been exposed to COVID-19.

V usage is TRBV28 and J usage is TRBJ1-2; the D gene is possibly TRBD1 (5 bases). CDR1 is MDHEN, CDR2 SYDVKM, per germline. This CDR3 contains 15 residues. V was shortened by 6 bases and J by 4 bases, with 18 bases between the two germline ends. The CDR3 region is CASRTRGVRVYGYTF. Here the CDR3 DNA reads TGTGCCAGCAGAACCCGGGGGGTTCGGGTCTATGGCTACACCTTC.

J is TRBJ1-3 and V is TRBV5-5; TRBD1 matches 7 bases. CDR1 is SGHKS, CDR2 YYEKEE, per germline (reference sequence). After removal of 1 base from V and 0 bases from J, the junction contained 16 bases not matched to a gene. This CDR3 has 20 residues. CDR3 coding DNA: TGTGCCAGCAGCTTGTGGACTGGGCCGGGACAGCCTTTCTCTGGAAACACCATATATTTT. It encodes CASSLWTGPGQPFSGNTIYF.

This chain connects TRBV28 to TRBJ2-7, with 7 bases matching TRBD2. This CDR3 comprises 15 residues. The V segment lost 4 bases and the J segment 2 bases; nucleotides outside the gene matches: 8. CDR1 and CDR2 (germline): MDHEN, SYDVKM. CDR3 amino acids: CASSSTLALTYEQYF. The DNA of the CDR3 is TGTGCCAGCAGTTCGACACTAGCGTTAACCTACGAGCAGTACTTC.

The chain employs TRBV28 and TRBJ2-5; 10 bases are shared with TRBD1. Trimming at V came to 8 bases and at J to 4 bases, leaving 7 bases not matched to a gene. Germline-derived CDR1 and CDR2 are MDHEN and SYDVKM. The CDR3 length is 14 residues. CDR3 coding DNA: TGTGCCAGCGGACTAGGACAGGGGGGAGAGACCCAGTACTTC. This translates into CASGLGQGGETQYF.

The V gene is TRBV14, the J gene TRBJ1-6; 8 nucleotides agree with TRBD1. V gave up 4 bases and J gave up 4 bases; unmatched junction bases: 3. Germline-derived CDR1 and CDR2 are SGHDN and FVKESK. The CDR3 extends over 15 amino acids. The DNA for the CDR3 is TGTGCCAGCAGCCCGGGACAGGTTTATAATTCACCCCTCCACTTT. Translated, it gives CASSPGQVYNSPLHF.

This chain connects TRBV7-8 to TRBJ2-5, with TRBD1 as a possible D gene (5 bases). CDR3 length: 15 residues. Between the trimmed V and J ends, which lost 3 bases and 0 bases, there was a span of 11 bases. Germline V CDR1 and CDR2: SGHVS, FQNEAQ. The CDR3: CASSLWTLYQETQYF. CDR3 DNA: TGTGCCAGCAGCTTGTGGACACTGTACCAAGAGACCCAGTACTTC. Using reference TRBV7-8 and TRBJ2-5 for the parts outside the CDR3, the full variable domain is GAGVSQSPRYKVAKRGQDVALRCDPISGHVSLFWYQQALGQGPEFLTYFQNEAQLDKSGLPSDRFFAERPEGSVSTLKIQRTQQEDSAVYLCASSLWTLYQETQYFGPGTRLLVL.

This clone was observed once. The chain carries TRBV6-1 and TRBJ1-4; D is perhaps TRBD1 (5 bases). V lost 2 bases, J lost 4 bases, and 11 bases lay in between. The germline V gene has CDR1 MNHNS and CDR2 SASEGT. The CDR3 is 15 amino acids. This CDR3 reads CASSERQRYNEKLFF. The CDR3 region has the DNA TGTGCCAGCAGTGAACGACAGAGATATAATGAAAAACTGTTTTTT.

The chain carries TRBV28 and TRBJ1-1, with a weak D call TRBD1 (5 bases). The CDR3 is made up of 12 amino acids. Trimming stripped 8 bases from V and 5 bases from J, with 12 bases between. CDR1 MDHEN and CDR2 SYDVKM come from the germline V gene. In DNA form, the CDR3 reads TGTGCCAGCCAAGACAGTAGGACTGAAGCTTTCTTT. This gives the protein CASQDSRTEAFF. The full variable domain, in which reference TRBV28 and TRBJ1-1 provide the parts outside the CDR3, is DVKVTQSSRYLVKRTGEKVFLECVQDMDHENMFWYRQDPGLGLRLIYFSYDVKMKEKGDIPEGYSVSREKKERFSLILESASTNQTSMYLCASQDSRTEAFFGQGTRLTVV.

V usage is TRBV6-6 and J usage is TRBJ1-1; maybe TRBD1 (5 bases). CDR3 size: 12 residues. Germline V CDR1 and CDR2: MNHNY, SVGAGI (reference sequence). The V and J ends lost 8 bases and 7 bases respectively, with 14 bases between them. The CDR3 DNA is TGTGCCAGCTCTCCGGGGGACTATGAAGCTTTCTTT. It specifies CASSPGDYEAFF.

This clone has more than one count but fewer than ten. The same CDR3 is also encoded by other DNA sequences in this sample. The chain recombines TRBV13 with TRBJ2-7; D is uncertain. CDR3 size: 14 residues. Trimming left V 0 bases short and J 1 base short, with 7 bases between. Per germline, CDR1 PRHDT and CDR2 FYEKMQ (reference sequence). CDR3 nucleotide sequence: TGTGCCAGCAGCTTAGGCGGCAGGTCCTACGAGCAGTACTTC. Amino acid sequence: CASSLGGRSYEQYF.

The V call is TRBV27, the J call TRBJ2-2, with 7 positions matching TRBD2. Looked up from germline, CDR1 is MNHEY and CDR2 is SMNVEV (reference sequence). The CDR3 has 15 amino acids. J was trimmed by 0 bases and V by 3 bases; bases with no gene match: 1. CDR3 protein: CASSFGRSNTGELFF. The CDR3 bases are TGTGCCAGCAGTTTCGGGAGGTCGAACACCGGGGAGCTGTTTTTT.

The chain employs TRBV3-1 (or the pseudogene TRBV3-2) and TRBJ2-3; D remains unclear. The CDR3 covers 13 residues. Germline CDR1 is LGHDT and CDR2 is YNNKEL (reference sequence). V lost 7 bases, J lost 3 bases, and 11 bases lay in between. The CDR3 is CASTPIGTDTQYF. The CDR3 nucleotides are TGTGCCAGCACCCCAATCGGGACAGATACGCAGTATTTT.

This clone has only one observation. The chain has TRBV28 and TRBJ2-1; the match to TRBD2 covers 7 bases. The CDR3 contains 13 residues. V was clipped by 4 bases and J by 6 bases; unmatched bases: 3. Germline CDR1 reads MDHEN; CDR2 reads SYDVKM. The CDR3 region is CASSYPSGNEQFF. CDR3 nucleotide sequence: TGTGCCAGCAGTTATCCTAGCGGCAATGAGCAGTTCTTC.

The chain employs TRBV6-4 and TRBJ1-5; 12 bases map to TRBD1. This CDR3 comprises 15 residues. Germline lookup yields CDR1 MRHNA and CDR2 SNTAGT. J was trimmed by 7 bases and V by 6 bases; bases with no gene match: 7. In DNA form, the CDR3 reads TGTGCCAGCAGCCCCGGGACAGGGGGCGGGCAGCCCCAGCATTTT. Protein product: CASSPGTGGGQPQHF.

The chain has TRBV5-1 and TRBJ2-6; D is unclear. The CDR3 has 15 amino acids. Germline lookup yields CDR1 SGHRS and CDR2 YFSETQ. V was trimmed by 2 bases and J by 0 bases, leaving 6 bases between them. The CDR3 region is CASSLHRSGANVLTF. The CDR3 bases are TGCGCCAGCAGCTTACACCGCTCTGGGGCCAACGTCCTGACTTTC.

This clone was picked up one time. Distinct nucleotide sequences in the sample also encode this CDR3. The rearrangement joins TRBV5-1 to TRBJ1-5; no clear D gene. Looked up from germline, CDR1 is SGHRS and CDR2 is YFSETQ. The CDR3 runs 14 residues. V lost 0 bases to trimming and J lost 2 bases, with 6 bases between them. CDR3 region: CASSLAGGNQPQHF. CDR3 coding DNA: TGCGCCAGCAGCTTGGCCGGAGGCAATCAGCCCCAGCATTTT. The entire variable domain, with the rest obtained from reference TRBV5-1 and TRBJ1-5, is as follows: KAGVTQTPRYLIKTRGQQVTLSCSPISGHRSVSWYQQTPGQGLQFLFEYFSETQRNKGNFPGRFSGRQFSNSRSEMNVSTLELGDSALYLCASSLAGGNQPQHFGDGTRLSIL.

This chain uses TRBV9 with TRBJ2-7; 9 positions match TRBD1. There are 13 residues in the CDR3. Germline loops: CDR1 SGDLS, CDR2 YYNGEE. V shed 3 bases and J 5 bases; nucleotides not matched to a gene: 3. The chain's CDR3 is CASSARTGDEQYF. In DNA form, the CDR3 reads TGTGCCAGCAGCGCAAGGACAGGGGACGAGCAGTACTTC.

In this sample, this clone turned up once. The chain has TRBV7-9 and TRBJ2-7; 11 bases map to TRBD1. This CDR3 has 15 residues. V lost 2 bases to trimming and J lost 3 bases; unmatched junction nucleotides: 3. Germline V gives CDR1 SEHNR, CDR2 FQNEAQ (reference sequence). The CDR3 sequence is CASSLLGTGGYEQYF. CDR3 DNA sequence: TGTGCCAGCAGCTTACTCGGGACAGGGGGCTACGAGCAGTACTTC.

CDR3 in amino acids: CASSLTGSSYEQYF. DNA of the CDR3: TGTGCCAGCAGCTTGACAGGATCCTCCTACGAGCAGTACTTC. The rearrangement links TRBV7-3 to TRBJ2-7; D perhaps matches TRBD1 (6 bases). Trimming took 3 bases from V and 0 from J, leaving 9 bases between them. The CDR3 runs 14 residues. From germline, CDR1 is SGHTA and CDR2 FQGTGA.

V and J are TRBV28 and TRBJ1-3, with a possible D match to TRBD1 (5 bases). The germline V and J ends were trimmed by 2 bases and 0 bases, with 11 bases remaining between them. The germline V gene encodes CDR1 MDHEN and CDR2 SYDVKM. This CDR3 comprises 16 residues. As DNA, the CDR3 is TGTGCCAGCAGTTTAGGGGGACTGAGCTCTGGAAACACCATATATTTT. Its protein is CASSLGGLSSGNTIYF.

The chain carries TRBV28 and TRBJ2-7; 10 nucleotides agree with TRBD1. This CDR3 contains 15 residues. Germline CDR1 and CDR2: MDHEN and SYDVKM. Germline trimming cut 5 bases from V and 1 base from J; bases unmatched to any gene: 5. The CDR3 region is CASSHDRGPSYEQYF. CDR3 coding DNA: TGTGCCAGCAGTCACGACAGGGGGCCTTCCTACGAGCAGTACTTC.

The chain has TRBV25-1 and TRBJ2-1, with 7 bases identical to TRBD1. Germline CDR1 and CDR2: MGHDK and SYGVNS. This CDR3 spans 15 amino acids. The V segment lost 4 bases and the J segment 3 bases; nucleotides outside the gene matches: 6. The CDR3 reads CASSVGQVNYNEQFF. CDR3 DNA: TGTGCCAGCAGTGTAGGACAGGTCAACTACAATGAGCAGTTCTTC.

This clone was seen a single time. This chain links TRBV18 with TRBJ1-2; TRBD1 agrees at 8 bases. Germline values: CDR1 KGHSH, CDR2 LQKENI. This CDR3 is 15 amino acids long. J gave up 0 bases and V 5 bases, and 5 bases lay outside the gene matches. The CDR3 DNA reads TGTGCCAGCTCATTGCAGGGGGCGTCTAACTATGGCTACACCTTC. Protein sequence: CASSLQGASNYGYTF.